The rows below give T cell receptor beta chains drawn from one sample of a study of cytomegalovirus exposure and HLA in healthy donors. Only in-frame clones appear in the TCRdb table, and some are missing; sequencing was by immunoSEQ multiplex PCR. The sample lists over 150,000 clones, 81% occurring once. The sample was PBMCs. The receptors were gathered from a woman aged 25 to 39 in good health and CMV-seronegative. Each CDR3 is given with its conserved first and last residue. D genes are given only for firm matches. Only some rows state a clone size, as once, few, many or a class for expanded clones.

v_call	d_call	clone_size	j_call	cdr3_nt	cdr3_aa
TRBV28	TRBD1	-	TRBJ1-4	TGTGCCAGCGTAGGGACAGTTTTTTTCCCCTTGAAACTGTTTTTT	CASVGTVFFPLKLFF
TRBV19	-	-	TRBJ2-7	TGTGCCAGTAGTACTGGAGGGTTTCGGTTTGGGGAGCAGTACTTC	CASSTGGFRFGEQYF
TRBV21-1	-	-	TRBJ2-1	TGTGCCAGCAGCAAAGTTCAGTCGGGTCTTGTAGTCAATGAGCAGTTCTTC	CASSKVQSGLVVNEQFF
TRBV7-9	TRBD1	-	TRBJ2-5	TGTGCCAGCAGCGCGATTAAGAGACAGGGTGTGCCAGAGACCCAGTACTTC	CASSAIKRQGVPETQYF
TRBV4-1	-	-	TRBJ2-2	TGCGCCAGCAGCCAAGGCGGTCTCACCGGGGAGCTGTTTTTT	CASSQGGLTGELFF
TRBV5-1	TRBD2	-	TRBJ2-6	TGCGCCAGCAGCTTGACGCCTACTAGCGGGGGCCACTCTGGGGCCAACGTCCTGACTTTC	CASSLTPTSGGHSGANVLTF
TRBV5-1	-	-	TRBJ2-5	TGCGCCAGCAGCTCTCAGGGTTTAGTCCAAGAGACCCAGTACTTC	CASSSQGLVQETQYF
TRBV7-7	TRBD2	-	TRBJ2-5	TGTGCCAGCAGCGACCTTAGCGGGGGGGCCGGCGAGACCCAGTACTTC	CASSDLSGGAGETQYF
TRBV4-3	TRBD1	-	TRBJ2-7	TGCGCCAGCAGCCGCAGACAGGGAAGTCCCTACGAGCAGTACTTC	CASSRRQGSPYEQYF
TRBV29-1	-	-	TRBJ2-7	TGCAGCGTTCGACAGTCTGCCCCCAACTCCTACGAGCAGTACTTC	CSVRQSAPNSYEQYF
TRBV4-3	-	few	TRBJ1-1	TGCGCCAGCAGCCAAGGTCCGCAGGGTGACACTGAAGCTTTCTTT	CASSQGPQGDTEAFF
TRBV6-6	-	-	TRBJ2-5	TGTGCCAGCAGTTACGGGTCAGGGGAGGAGACCCAGTACTTC	CASSYGSGEETQYF
TRBV5-5	-	-	TRBJ2-4	TGTGCCAGCAGCCAAAAGGGCCAGGGGTTAGCCAAAAACATTCAGTACTTC	CASSQKGQGLAKNIQYF
TRBV6-5	TRBD1	-	TRBJ2-2	TGTGCCAGCAGTACGACAGGGTCGGTCACCGGGGAGCTGTTTTTT	CASSTTGSVTGELFF
TRBV5-1	TRBD1	-	TRBJ2-3	TGCGCCAGCAGCCCGACAGGGGCAGATACGCAGTATTTT	CASSPTGADTQYF
TRBV5-1	-	-	TRBJ2-1	TGCGCCAGCAGCTTAAGGACAGACTCCTACAATGAGCAGTTCTTC	CASSLRTDSYNEQFF
TRBV14	-	-	TRBJ2-7	TGTGCCAGCAGCCAAGATCGTATCTCGGTCGAGCAGTACTTC	CASSQDRISVEQYF
TRBV5-1	TRBD1	-	TRBJ1-1	TGCGCCAGCAGCCCGGGACAGGGCTCCACTGAAGCTTTCTTT	CASSPGQGSTEAFF